This passage covers 3 T cell receptor beta chains from one sample sequenced in a study of cytomegalovirus exposure and HLA in healthy donors. PCR was performed using 60 Vbeta and 13 Jbeta primers. Using immunoSEQ multiplex PCR, the repertoire was profiled, and TCRdb retains in-frame clones only, with some absent. This repertoire includes around 50,000 clones. The sample taken for sequencing was PBMCs. The source is a woman aged 25 to 39 in good health and CMV-seropositive.

This chain links TRBV27 with TRBJ1-3; 9 bases fit TRBD1. V dropped 1 base and J dropped 1; count of bases not matched to a gene: 17. Germline V gives CDR1 MNHEY, CDR2 SMNVEV (reference sequence). CDR3 length: 21 residues. CDR3 coding DNA: TGTGCCAGCAGTTTATTGCCGGTTCCCCGAGGGGGACAGGGATCTGGAAACACCATATATTTT. This encodes CASSLLPVPRGGQGSGNTIYF.

The CDR3 coding sequence is TGTGCCACCAGCAGAGCTCGGACAGGGAATGGCTACACCTTC. It translates to CATSRARTGNGYTF. The chain joins TRBV15 to TRBJ1-2, with TRBD1 matching 8 bases. Germline CDR1 reads LNHNV; CDR2 reads YYDKDF (reference sequence). The CDR3 length is 14 residues. V gave up 1 base and J gave up 6 bases; unmatched junction bases: 4. The variable domain in full, with the rest retrieved from reference TRBV15 and TRBJ1-2, is DAMVIQNPRYQVTQFGKPVTLSCSQTLNHNVMYWYQQKSSQAPKLLFHYYDKDFNNEADTPDNFQSRRPNTSFCFLDIRSPGLGDTAMYLCATSRARTGNGYTFGSGTRLTVV.

The rearrangement joins TRBV4-1 to TRBJ2-7, with 9 bases identical to TRBD1. Unmatched junction bases numbered 7, after V lost 2 bases and J lost 2 bases. Germline V gene lookup returns CDR1 MGHRA and CDR2 YSYEKL. CDR3 size: 16 residues. In nucleotides, the CDR3 is TGCGCCAGCAGCCAACCTGGGACAGGGAGGACCTACGAGCAGTACTTC. It yields the protein CASSQPGTGRTYEQYF.